The present entry profiles one TCR beta chain with its context. Sequenced by immunoSEQ multiplex PCR; TCRdb stores in-frame clones only, minus some. The table shows around 48,000 clones, with 75% to 95% occurring only once. This entry is derived from a study of early stage breast cancer tumors. Trimming pared 4 bases from V and 1 base from J, leaving 14 bases between. Germline V CDR1 and CDR2: SGDLS, YYNGEE. The CDR3 is made up of 15 amino acids. The clonotype comes from a person aged 70 to 80 with breast cancer. This chain joins TRBV9 and TRBJ1-1, with a weak D call TRBD1 (6 bases). The specimen was blood. The CDR3 here is CASSPPGHRNTEAFF. CDR3 DNA sequence: TGTGCCAGCAGCCCACCGGGACACAGGAACACTGAAGCTTTCTTT. Together with reference TRBV9 and TRBJ1-1, the CDR3 gives the full variable domain: DSGVTQTPKHLITATGQRVTLRCSPRSGDLSVYWYQQSLDQGLQFLIQYYNGEERAKGNILERFSAQQFPDLHSELNLSSLELGDSALYFCASSPPGHRNTEAFFGQGTRLTVV.